This T cell receptor beta chain was captured in a study of T cell changes during pregnancy in multiple sclerosis (dated by TCRdb to 2018 to 2020). With respect to the entire study: In women with multiple sclerosis, the researchers looked at how the T cell repertoire shifted as pregnancy progressed.

CDR1 is given as SGDLS and CDR2 as YYNGEE, both from the germline V gene. The V and J ends are trimmed by 4 bases and 5 bases, leaving 22 bases between them. The CDR3, from cysteine to phenylalanine, totals 16 residues. Just the 48-base CDR3 DNA is kept, in frame starting at base 1. The protocol used for the library was the immunoSEQ multiplex PCR assay. TCRdb mirrors the immuneACCESS table, restricted to in-frame sequences. Some clones are absent from its copies; in checked studies, under half trace to an unresolved V gene, and the reason for the others is unknown. This sample lists about 33,000 clones; roughly nine tenths were detected once. In total, the top ten clones hold roughly 0.42% of the sample. About this clone: Its antigen is unknown. Base qualities are not at hand, and no much larger clone is one base apart.

The sample was CD4+ T cells from peripheral blood mononuclear cells, taken in the second trimester of pregnancy. This sequence originates from a female donor in good health, enrolled as a control in a pregnancy study. Rearrangement joined TRBV9 to TRBJ2-7; TRBD1 is a weak D gene call, 6 bases matching. The CDR3: CASSPRADRLPHEQYF. The DNA reads as follows: TGTGCCAGCAGCCCCCGAGCCGACAGGCTTCCCCACGAGCAGTACTTC.